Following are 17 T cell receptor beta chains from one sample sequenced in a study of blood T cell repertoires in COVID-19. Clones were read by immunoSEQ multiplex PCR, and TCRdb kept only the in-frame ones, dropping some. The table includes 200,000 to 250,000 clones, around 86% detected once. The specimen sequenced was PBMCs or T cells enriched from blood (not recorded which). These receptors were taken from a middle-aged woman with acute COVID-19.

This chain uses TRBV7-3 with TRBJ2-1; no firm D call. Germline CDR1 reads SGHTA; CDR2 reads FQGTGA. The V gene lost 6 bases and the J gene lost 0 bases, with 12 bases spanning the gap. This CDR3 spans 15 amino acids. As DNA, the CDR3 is TGTGCCAGCAGTTCGAGCGCCCGCTCCTACAATGAGCAGTTCTTC. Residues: CASSSSARSYNEQFF. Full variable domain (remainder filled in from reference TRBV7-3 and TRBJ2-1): GAGVSQTPSNKVTEKGKYVELRCDPISGHTALYWYRQSLGQGPEFLIYFQGTGAADDSGLPNDRFFAVRPEGSVSTLKIQRTERGDSAVYLCASSSSARSYNEQFFGPGTRLTVL.

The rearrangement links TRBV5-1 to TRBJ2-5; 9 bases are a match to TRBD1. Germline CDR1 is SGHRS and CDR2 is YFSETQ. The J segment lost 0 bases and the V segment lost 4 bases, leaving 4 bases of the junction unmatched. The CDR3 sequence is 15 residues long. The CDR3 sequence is CASSQGTGYQETQYF. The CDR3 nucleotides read TGCGCCAGCAGCCAGGGGACAGGGTACCAAGAGACCCAGTACTTC.

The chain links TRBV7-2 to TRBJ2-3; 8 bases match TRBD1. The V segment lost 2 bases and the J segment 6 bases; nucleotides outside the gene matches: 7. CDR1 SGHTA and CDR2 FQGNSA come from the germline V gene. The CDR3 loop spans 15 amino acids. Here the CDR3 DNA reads TGTGCCAGCAGCTTATTTGGCAGGGGGCAGGATACGCAGTATTTT. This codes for CASSLFGRGQDTQYF.

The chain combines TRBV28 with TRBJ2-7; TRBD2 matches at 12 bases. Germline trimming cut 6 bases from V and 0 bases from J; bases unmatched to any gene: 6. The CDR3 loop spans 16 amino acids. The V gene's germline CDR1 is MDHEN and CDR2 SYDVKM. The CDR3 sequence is CASRSSGRESSYEQYF. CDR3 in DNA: TGTGCCAGCAGGTCTAGCGGGAGGGAAAGCTCCTACGAGCAGTACTTC.

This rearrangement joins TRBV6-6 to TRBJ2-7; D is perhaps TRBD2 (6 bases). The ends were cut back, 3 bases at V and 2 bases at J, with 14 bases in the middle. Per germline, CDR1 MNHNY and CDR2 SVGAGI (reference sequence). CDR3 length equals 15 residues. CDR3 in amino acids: CASSYYVGEAYEQYF. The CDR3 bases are TGTGCCAGCAGTTATTACGTGGGGGAGGCCTACGAGCAGTACTTC.

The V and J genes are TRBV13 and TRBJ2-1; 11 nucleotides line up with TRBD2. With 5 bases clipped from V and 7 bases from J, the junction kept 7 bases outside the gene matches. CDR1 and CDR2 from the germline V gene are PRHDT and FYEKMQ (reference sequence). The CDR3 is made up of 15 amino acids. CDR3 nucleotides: TGTGCCAGCAGCGACTTAGCGGGAGGGGGGAATGAGCAGTTCTTC. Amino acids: CASSDLAGGGNEQFF.

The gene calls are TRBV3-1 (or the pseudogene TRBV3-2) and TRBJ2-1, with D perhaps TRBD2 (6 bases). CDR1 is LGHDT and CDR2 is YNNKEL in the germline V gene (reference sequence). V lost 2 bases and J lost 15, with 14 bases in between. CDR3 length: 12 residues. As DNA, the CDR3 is TGTGCCAGCAGCCAACTCGGCGGGGCGATGTTCTTC. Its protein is CASSQLGGAMFF.

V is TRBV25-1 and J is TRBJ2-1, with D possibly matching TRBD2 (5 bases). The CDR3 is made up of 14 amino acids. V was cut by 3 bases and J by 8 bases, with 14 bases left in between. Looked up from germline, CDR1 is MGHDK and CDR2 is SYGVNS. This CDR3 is CASSDRGSGDEQFF. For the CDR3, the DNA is TGTGCCAGCAGTGACCGGGGTTCCGGCGATGAGCAGTTCTTC.

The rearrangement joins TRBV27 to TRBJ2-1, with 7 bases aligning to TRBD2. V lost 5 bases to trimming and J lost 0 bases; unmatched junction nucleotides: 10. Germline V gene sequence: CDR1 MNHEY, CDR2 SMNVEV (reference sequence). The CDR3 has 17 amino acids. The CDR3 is CASSGVAGPSSYNEQFF. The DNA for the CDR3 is TGTGCCAGCAGTGGGGTAGCGGGCCCGAGCTCCTACAATGAGCAGTTCTTC.

The CDR3 reads CASSNRDRDRYVSPLHF. In DNA, the CDR3 is TGTGCCAGCAGCAACCGGGACAGGGATCGATATGTTTCACCCCTCCACTTT. J is TRBJ1-6 and V is TRBV21-1; the DNA was not used to check the table's D call, TRBD1. TRBV21-1 is shown as a pseudogene. The CDR3 spans 17 residues.

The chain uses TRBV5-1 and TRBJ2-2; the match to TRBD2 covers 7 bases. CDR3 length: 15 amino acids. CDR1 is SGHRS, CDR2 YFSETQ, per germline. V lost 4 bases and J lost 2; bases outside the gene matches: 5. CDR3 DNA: TGCGCCAGCAGCGGGCTAGCGGCAAACACCGGGGAGCTGTTTTTT. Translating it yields CASSGLAANTGELFF.

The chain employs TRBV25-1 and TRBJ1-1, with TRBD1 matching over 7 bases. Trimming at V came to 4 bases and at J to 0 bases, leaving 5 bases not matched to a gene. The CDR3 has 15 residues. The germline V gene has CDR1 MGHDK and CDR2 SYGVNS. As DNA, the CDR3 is TGTGCCAGCAGTGGAACGGACAGGCTGAACACTGAAGCTTTCTTT. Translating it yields CASSGTDRLNTEAFF.

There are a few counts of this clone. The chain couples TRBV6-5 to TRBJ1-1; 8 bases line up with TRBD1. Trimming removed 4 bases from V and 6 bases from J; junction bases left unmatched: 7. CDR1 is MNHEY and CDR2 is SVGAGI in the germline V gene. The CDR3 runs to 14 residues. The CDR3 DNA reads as TGTGCCAGCAGTTCACTGCAGGGGGCCCCTGAAGCTTTCTTT. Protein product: CASSSLQGAPEAFF.

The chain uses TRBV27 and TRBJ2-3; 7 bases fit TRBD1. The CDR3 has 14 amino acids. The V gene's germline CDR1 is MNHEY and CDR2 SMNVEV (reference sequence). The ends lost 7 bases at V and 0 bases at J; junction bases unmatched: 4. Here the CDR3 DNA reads TGTGCCAGCATGAGGACAGGTAGCACAGATACGCAGTATTTT. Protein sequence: CASMRTGSTDTQYF.

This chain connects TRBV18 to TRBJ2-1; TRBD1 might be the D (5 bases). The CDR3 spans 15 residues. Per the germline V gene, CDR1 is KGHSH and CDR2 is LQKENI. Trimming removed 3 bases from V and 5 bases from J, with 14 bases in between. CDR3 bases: TGTGCCAGCTCACCCCTAGAACAGGCTGACAATGAGCAGTTCTTC. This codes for CASSPLEQADNEQFF.

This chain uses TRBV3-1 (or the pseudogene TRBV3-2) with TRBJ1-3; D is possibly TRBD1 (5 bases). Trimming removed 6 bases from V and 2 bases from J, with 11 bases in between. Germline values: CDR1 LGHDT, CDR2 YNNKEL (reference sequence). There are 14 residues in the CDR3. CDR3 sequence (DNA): TGTGCCAGCAGTCCGTTGGGGCCTGGAAACACCATATATTTT. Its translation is CASSPLGPGNTIYF.

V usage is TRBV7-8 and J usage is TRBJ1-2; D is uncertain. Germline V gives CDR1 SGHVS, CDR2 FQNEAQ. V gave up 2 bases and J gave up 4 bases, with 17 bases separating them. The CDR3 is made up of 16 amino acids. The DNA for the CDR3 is TGTGCCAGCAGCTTAATCGCTGTCAGGACTTCCTATGGCTACACCTTC. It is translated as CASSLIAVRTSYGYTF.